Listed below are T cell receptor beta chains from one sample, sequenced in a study of STAT5B mutations in CD4+ large granular lymphocyte leukemia. Assay used: immunoSEQ multiplex PCR; TCRdb lists only in-frame clones, some missing. The table has about 37,000 clones, roughly 87% seen once. Material: CD4+ T cells from blood buffy coats. All receptors come from a human donor in good health. CDR3s include the opening cysteine and the closing phenylalanine or tryptophan. A D gene is named only where the DNA matches it firmly. Size values are once, few and many counts, or a class for expanded clones, and some rows have none.

D	V	J	size	CDR3	DNA
.	TRBV14	TRBJ2-1	.	CASSPLSTVYNEQFF	TGTGCCAGCAGCCCGTTATCTACGGTCTACAATGAGCAGTTCTTC
.	TRBV6-5	TRBJ1-3	.	CASRDSLRGNTIYF	TGTGCCAGCAGGGACTCCCTGAGAGGAAACACCATATATTTT
.	TRBV6-5	TRBJ2-3	.	CASAYRGGTDTQYF	TGTGCCAGCGCCTACAGGGGAGGTACAGATACGCAGTATTTT
TRBD1	TRBV11-2	TRBJ1-5	.	CASSSGQGNQPQHF	TGTGCCAGCAGCTCCGGACAGGGCAATCAGCCCCAGCATTTT
.	TRBV18	TRBJ1-2	.	CASSPSSRDPGGYTF	TGTGCCAGCTCACCATCTTCCCGGGACCCGGGCGGCTACACCTTC
.	TRBV11-2	TRBJ2-2	.	CASSLLAGPNTGGLFF	TGTGCCAGCAGCTTACTCGCGGGCCCTAACACCGGGGGGCTGTTTTTT
.	TRBV12-5	TRBJ2-1	.	CASGLGEWYNEQFF	TGTGCTAGTGGTTTGGGGGAATGGTACAATGAGCAGTTCTTC
.	TRBV29-1	TRBJ1-4	.	CSVRHTTNEKLFF	TGCAGCGTTAGACATACAACTAATGAAAAACTGTTTTTT
TRBD1	TRBV6-9	TRBJ2-3	.	CANLPGQQPTDTQYF	TGTGCCAACTTACCGGGACAGCAGCCCACAGATACGCAGTATTTT
.	TRBV4-3	TRBJ2-1	.	CASSPRYSSSYNEQFF	TGCGCCAGCAGCCCCCGCTATAGTTCGTCGTACAATGAGCAGTTCTTC
.	TRBV28	TRBJ1-5	.	CASSLQAGAGQPQHF	TGTGCCAGCAGTTTACAAGCAGGGGCAGGTCAGCCCCAGCATTTT
TRBD1	TRBV7-3	TRBJ1-2	.	CASSLGGTGRDGYTF	TGTGCCAGCAGCTTAGGGGGGACAGGCAGGGATGGCTACACCTTC
.	TRBV9	TRBJ2-5	.	CASNVGAGNQETQYF	TGTGCCAGCAACGTGGGGGCGGGCAACCAAGAGACCCAGTACTTC
.	TRBV7-8	TRBJ1-1	once	CASSPVRGADTEAFF	TGTGCCAGCAGCCCCGTTCGGGGGGCCGACACTGAAGCTTTCTTT
.	TRBV5-1	TRBJ2-2	.	CASSLDTNTGELFF	TGCGCCAGCAGCTTGGACACGAACACCGGGGAGCTGTTTTTT
.	TRBV15	TRBJ2-1	few	CATSPPGLYNEQFF	TGTGCCACCAGCCCTCCCGGACTGTACAATGAGCAGTTCTTC
TRBD1	TRBV29-1	TRBJ1-1	.	CSVARGRGTEAFF	TGCAGCGTCGCCAGGGGGAGAGGGACTGAAGCTTTCTTT
.	TRBV7-2	TRBJ1-5	.	CASSPSTGGQPQHF	TGTGCCAGCAGCCCGTCGACAGGAGGGCAGCCCCAGCATTTT
TRBD2	TRBV15	TRBJ2-1	once	CATSRRLAGEGDEQFF	TGTGCCACCAGCAGGCGACTAGCGGGAGAGGGGGATGAGCAGTTCTTC
.	TRBV5-1	TRBJ1-6	.	CASSGDRGSPLHF	TGCGCCAGCAGCGGGGACCGCGGTTCGCCCCTCCACTTT
.	TRBV10-3	TRBJ1-2	.	CAIVGDAAQGRSYGYTF	TGTGCCATCGTTGGCGACGCAGCGCAGGGTCGCAGCTATGGCTACACCTTC
.	TRBV28	TRBJ1-3	.	CASGILSGNTIYF	TGTGCCAGCGGGATACTCTCTGGAAACACCATATATTTT